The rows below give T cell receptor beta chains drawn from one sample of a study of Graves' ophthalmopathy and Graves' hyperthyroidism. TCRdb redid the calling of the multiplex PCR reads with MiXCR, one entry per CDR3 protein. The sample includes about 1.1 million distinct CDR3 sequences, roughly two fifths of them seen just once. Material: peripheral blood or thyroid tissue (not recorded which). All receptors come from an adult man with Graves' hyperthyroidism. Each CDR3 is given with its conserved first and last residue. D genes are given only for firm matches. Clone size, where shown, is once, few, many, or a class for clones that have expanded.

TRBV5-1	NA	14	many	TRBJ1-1	CASSLVGSDTEAFF	TGCGCCAGCAGCTTGGTTGGGTCCGACACTGAAGCTTTCTTT
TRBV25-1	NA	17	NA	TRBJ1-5	CASRGVGGPGGNQPQHF	TGTGCCAGTCGGGGGGTTGGTGGTCCGGGAGGCAATCAGCCCCAGCATTTT
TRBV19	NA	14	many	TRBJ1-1	CASRHGQLNTEAFF	TGTGCCAGTAGGCATGGACAGCTAAACACTGAAGCTTTCTTT
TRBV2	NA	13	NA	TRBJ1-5	CASPKATDQPQHF	TGTGCCAGCCCAAAAGCCACAGATCAGCCCCAGCATTTT
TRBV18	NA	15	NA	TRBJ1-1	CASSPYTGTNTEAFF	TGTGCCAGCTCACCGTATACAGGGACGAACACTGAAGCTTTCTTT
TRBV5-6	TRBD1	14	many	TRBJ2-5	CASSLNGDGQGGHF	TGTGCCAGCAGCTTGAATGGGGACGGACAGGGGGGTCACTTC
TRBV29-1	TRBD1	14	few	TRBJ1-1	CSSLGGTGGTEAFF	TGCAGCTCCCTAGGGGGGACAGGGGGCACTGAAGCTTTCTTT
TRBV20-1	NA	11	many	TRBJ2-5	CSARDQETQYF	TGCAGTGCTAGAGACCAAGAGACCCAGTACTTC
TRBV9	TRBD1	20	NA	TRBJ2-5	CASSVGPGQGRPYPKETQYF	TGTGCCAGCAGCGTAGGTCCGGGACAGGGGCGCCCGTATCCAAAAGAGACCCAGTACTTC
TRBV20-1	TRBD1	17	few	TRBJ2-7	CSARDFGRGQRNYEQYF	TGCAGTGCTAGAGATTTCGGTCGGGGACAGAGAAACTACGAGCAGTACTTC
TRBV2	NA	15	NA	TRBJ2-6	CASNIRGTGANVLTF	TGTGCCAGCAATATAAGGGGTACTGGGGCCAACGTCCTGACTTTC
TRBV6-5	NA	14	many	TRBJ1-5	CASSYRQGNQPQHF	TGTGCCAGCAGTTACCGGCAGGGTAATCAGCCCCAGCATTTT
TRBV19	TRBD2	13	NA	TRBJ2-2	CAGLAGNTGELFF	TGTGCCGGACTAGCGGGGAACACCGGGGAGCTGTTTTTT
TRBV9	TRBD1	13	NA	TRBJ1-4	CASSPAGGEKLFF	TGTGCCAGCAGCCCCGCAGGGGGTGAAAAACTGTTTTTT
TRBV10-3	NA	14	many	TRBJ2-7	CAIKEMTESYEQYF	TGTGCCATCAAGGAGATGACAGAATCCTACGAGCAGTACTTC
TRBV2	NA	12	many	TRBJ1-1	CASHTPNTEAFF	TGTGCCAGCCATACACCGAACACTGAAGCTTTCTTT
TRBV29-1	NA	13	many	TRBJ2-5	CSVEVAGEGTQYF	TGCAGCGTTGAAGTTGCAGGGGAGGGGACCCAGTACTTC
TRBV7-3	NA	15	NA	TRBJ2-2	CASSTEGANTGELFF	TGCGCCAGCAGCACCGAAGGTGCGAACACCGGGGAGCTGTTTTTT
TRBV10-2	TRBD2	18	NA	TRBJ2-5	CASSPSGGLGEYQETQYF	TGTGCCAGCAGCCCCTCGGGAGGTTTAGGGGAGTACCAAGAGACCCAGTACTTC
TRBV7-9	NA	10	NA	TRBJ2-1	CASPDNRPFF	TGTGCCAGCCCAGACAACCGCCCGTTCTTC
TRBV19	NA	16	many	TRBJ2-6	CASSWRRSSGANVLTF	TGTGCCAGTAGCTGGAGAAGGTCTTCTGGGGCCAACGTCCTGACTTTC
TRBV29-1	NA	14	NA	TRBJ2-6	CSVEKLSGANVLTF	TGCAGCGTTGAAAAGTTGTCAGGGGCCAACGTCCTGACTTTC
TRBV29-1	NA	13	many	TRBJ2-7	CSVAPTGNYEQYF	TGCAGCGTTGCCCCTACAGGGAACTACGAGCAGTACTTC
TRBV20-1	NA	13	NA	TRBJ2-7	CSASGLALLEQYF	TGCAGTGCCAGCGGCCTGGCCCTTCTCGAGCAGTACTTC
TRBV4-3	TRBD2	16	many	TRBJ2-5	CASSLETSGNQETQYF	TGCGCCAGCAGCCTCGAGACTAGCGGGAACCAAGAGACCCAGTACTTC
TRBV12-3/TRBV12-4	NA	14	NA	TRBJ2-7	CASSQETSTYEQYF	TGTGCCAGCAGCCAAGAGACTAGTACCTACGAGCAGTACTTC